The rows below give T cell receptor beta chains drawn from one sample of a study of CD8 T cells in ankylosing spondylitis. TCRdb re-called the 5' RACE reads through MiXCR, storing one row per CDR3 protein. Among approximately 100,000 distinct CDR3 sequences listed, roughly 8.3% were seen once. What was sequenced was blood, either unsorted or a sorted T cell fraction (not recorded which). The receptors here all came from a male donor with ankylosing spondylitis or in good health (not recorded which). The CDR3 runs from the conserved cysteine through the conserved F or W. Fields, in order: clone size, V gene, J gene, D gene, CDR3 protein, CDR3 DNA. D genes are given only for firm matches. The size field is filled for only some rows; it gives once, few, many or a size class.

many	TRBV9	TRBJ2-3	.	CASSVEADTQYF	TGTGCCAGCAGCGTAGAGGCAGATACGCAGTATTTT
many	TRBV6-2/TRBV6-3	TRBJ1-1	TRBD1	CASRLQGANTEAFF	TGTGCCAGCAGGCTCCAGGGGGCGAACACTGAAGCTTTCTTT
many	TRBV20-1	TRBJ1-2	.	CSASGRRGGYTF	TGCAGTGCTAGTGGCCGGCGGGGTGGCTACACCTTC
few	TRBV6-1	TRBJ2-6	.	CARMAAQILHSGANVLTF	TGTGCCAGAATGGCAGCCCAAATCCTCCACTCTGGGGCCAACGTCCTGACTTTC
many	TRBV5-1	TRBJ1-1	TRBD1	CASSRGTGSLNTEAFF	TGCGCCAGCAGCCGAGGGACAGGGAGCTTGAACACTGAAGCTTTCTTT
few	TRBV20-1	TRBJ2-7	TRBD2	CSARDRTSGKREQYF	TGCAGTGCTAGAGATAGAACTAGCGGGAAACGCGAGCAGTACTTC
many	TRBV7-2	TRBJ1-1	TRBD1	CASSLRTGKKTEAFF	TGTGCCAGCAGCTTGAGGACAGGAAAAAAGACTGAAGCTTTCTTT
many	TRBV15	TRBJ1-1	TRBD1	CATSRGRGQGNTEAFF	TGTGCCACCAGCAGAGGAAGAGGACAGGGGAACACTGAAGCTTTCTTT
many	TRBV6-5	TRBJ2-1	.	CASSSREALTYNEQFF	TGTGCCAGCAGTTCGAGGGAGGCGTTGACCTACAATGAGCAGTTCTTC
many	TRBV5-1	TRBJ2-7	TRBD2	CASSLVTSGSAYEQYF	TGCGCCAGCAGCTTGGTGACTAGCGGGTCCGCCTACGAGCAGTACTTC
.	TRBV21-1	TRBJ2-7	.	CASYGTRPISYEQYF	TGTGCCAGCTACGGAACTCGCCCGATCTCCTACGAGCAGTACTTC
many	TRBV7-6	TRBJ1-3	.	CASSGRRQSHTIYF	TGTGCCAGCAGCGGTCGACGACAGTCCCACACCATATATTTT
few	TRBV18	TRBJ2-3	.	CASSPPTDWYRSTDTQYF	TGTGCCAGCTCACCACCTACCGACTGGTACAGGAGCACAGATACGCAGTATTTT
.	TRBV20-1	TRBJ2-1	TRBD2	CSARDSGLAEIKEQFF	TGCAGTGCTAGAGATTCAGGGCTAGCGGAGATCAAAGAGCAGTTCTTC
many	TRBV30	TRBJ1-2	TRBD1	CAWSRTGVSYGYTF	TGTGCCTGGAGTAGGACAGGGGTCTCCTATGGCTACACCTTC
few	TRBV6-2/TRBV6-3	TRBJ1-5	.	CASRANRYQPQHF	TGTGCCAGCAGGGCTAACAGATACCAGCCCCAGCATTTT
many	TRBV4-2	TRBJ2-1	.	CASSQDSRGWSNEQFF	TGTGCCAGCAGCCAAGATTCCCGGGGTTGGAGCAATGAGCAGTTCTTC
.	TRBV6-5	TRBJ1-2	.	CASSSTGTGVYGYTF	TGTGCCAGCAGTTCCACCGGGACCGGGGTTTATGGCTACACCTTC
few	TRBV6-2/TRBV6-3	TRBJ2-7	.	CASSRQAGYEQYF	TGTGCCAGCAGTCGACAGGCCGGCTACGAGCAGTACTTC
few	TRBV18	TRBJ2-7	TRBD2	CASSPTPSGVYEQYF	TGTGCCAGCTCACCAACGCCTAGCGGGGTCTACGAGCAGTACTTC
many	TRBV6-2/TRBV6-3	TRBJ2-2	.	CASGGPTGELFF	TGTGCCAGCGGGGGACCCACCGGGGAGCTGTTTTTT
.	TRBV7-9	TRBJ2-3	TRBD1	CASSKGQGDTQYF	TGTGCCAGCAGCAAAGGACAGGGAGATACGCAGTATTTT
many	TRBV12-3/TRBV12-4	TRBJ2-1	TRBD2	CASSLTSGSFNEQFF	TGTGCCAGCAGTTTAACTAGCGGGAGTTTCAATGAGCAGTTCTTC
many	TRBV10-3	TRBJ2-3	.	CAISRGGQGASTDTQYF	TGTGCCATCAGCAGGGGGGGGCAGGGGGCCTCCACAGATACGCAGTATTTT
many	TRBV6-1	TRBJ2-2	.	CASSGPPTGVHTGELFF	TGTGCCAGCAGTGGACCCCCAACGGGAGTTCACACCGGGGAGCTGTTTTTT
many	TRBV7-2	TRBJ2-1	TRBD2	CASSWGLAGPNEQFF	TGTGCCAGCAGCTGGGGACTAGCGGGTCCCAATGAGCAGTTCTTC
many	TRBV13	TRBJ2-1	TRBD1	CASSLIQGASEQFF	TGTGCCAGCAGCTTAATCCAGGGGGCAAGTGAGCAGTTCTTC
few	TRBV5-1	TRBJ2-1	.	CASSLDQAYNEQFF	TGCGCCAGCAGCTTGGATCAAGCCTACAATGAGCAGTTCTTC
many	TRBV9	TRBJ2-1	TRBD1	CASSRTGDEQFF	TGTGCCAGCAGCAGGACAGGGGATGAGCAGTTCTTC
many	TRBV24-1	TRBJ1-1	.	CATSETTPGVGTEAFF	TGTGCCACCAGTGAAACAACACCTGGGGTAGGGACTGAAGCTTTCTTT
many	TRBV4-3	TRBJ2-2	.	CASSLQPNTGELFF	TGCGCCAGCAGCCTCCAGCCTAACACCGGGGAGCTGTTTTTT
many	TRBV7-8	TRBJ2-1	.	CASSLWRASSYNEQFF	TGTGCCAGCAGCTTATGGCGGGCGAGCTCCTACAATGAGCAGTTCTTC
many	TRBV6-1	TRBJ2-7	TRBD2	CASSRTSGGLLLQQYF	TGTGCCAGCAGCCGCACTAGCGGGGGACTACTGCTACAGCAGTACTTC
.	TRBV6-2/TRBV6-3	TRBJ2-5	.	CASGRGKFRETQYF	TGTGCCTCTGGGAGGGGGAAGTTTCGCGAGACCCAGTACTTC
.	TRBV7-2	TRBJ2-3	TRBD1	CASCRDSRSDAQYF	TGTGCCAGCTGCCGGGACAGTCGCTCAGATGCGCAGTATTTT
many	TRBV12-3/TRBV12-4	TRBJ2-2	.	CASSETGSWAGELFF	TGTGCCAGCAGTGAAACAGGGTCTTGGGCCGGGGAGCTGTTTTTT
large	TRBV20-1	TRBJ2-2	.	CSASDRSTSTGELFF	TGCAGTGCTTCTGACAGGAGTACAAGCACCGGGGAGCTGTTTTTT
many	TRBV7-2	TRBJ1-3	.	CASSLEVSSGNTIYF	TGTGCCAGCAGCTTAGAAGTTAGCTCTGGAAACACCATATATTTT
.	TRBV7-9	TRBJ2-1	TRBD2	CASSATGGPRNEQFF	TGTGCCAGCAGCGCGACGGGAGGGCCACGGAATGAGCAGTTCTTC
many	TRBV20-1	TRBJ1-2	.	CSARVRQLNYGYTF	TGCAGTGCTAGAGTGCGACAGCTAAACTATGGCTACACCTTC
many	TRBV12-3/TRBV12-4	TRBJ2-1	.	CASSPRGSGARNEQFF	TGTGCCAGCAGCCCGCGCGGGTCGGGAGCTCGGAATGAGCAGTTCTTC
many	TRBV5-1	TRBJ2-7	TRBD2	CASSLGGLAGASYEQYF	TGCGCCAGCAGCTTGGGTGGGCTAGCGGGAGCTTCCTACGAGCAGTACTTC